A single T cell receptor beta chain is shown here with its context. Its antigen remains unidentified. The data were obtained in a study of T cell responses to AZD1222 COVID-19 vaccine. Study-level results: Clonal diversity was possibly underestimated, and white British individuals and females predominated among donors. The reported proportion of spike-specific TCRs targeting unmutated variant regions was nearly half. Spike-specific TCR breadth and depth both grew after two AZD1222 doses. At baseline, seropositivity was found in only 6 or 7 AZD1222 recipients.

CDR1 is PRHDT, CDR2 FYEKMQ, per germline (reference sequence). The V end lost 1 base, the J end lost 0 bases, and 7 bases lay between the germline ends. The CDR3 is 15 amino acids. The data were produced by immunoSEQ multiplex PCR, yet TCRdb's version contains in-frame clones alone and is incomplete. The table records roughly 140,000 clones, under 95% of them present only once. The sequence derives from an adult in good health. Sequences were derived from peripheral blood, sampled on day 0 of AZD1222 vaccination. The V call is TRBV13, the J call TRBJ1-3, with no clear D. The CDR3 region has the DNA TGTGCCAGCAGCTTAGAAGTGAGCTCTGGAAACACCATATATTTT. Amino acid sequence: CASSLEVSSGNTIYF.